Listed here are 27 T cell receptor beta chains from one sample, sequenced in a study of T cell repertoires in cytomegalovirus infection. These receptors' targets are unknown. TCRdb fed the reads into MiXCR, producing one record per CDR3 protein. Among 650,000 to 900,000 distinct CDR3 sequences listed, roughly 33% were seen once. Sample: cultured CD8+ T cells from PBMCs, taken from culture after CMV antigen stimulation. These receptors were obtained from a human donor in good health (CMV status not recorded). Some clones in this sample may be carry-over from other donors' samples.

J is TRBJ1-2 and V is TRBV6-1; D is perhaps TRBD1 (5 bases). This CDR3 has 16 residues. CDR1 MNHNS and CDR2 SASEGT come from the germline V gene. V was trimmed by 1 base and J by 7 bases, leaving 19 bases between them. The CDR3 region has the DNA TGTGCCAGCAGTGAAGTTCGATACAGGCGGGCGAGTGGCTACACCTTC. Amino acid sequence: CASSEVRYRRASGYTF.

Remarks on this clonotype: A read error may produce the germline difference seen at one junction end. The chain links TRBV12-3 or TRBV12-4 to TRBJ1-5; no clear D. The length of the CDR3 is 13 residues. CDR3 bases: TGTGCCGGCAGTCGGGCCGCTTTGGAGCCCCAGCATTTT. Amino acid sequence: CAGSRAALEPQHF.

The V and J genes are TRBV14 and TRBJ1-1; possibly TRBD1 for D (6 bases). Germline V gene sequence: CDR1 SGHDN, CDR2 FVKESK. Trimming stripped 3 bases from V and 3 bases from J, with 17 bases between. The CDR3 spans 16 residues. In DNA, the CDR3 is TGTGCCAGCAGCCACAAACAGGGTTTTTGGGACACTGAAGCTTTCTTT. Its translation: CASSHKQGFWDTEAFF.

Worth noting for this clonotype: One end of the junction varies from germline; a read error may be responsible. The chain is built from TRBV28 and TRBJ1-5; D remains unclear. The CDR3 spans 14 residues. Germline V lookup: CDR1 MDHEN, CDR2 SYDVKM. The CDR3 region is CASNLYGRGQPQHF. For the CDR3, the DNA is TGTGCCAGCAATTTATACGGTCGGGGTCAGCCCCAGCATTTT.

The CDR3 DNA sequence: TGTGCCAGTAGGGGTCGAGCGGAGAACACTGAAGCTTTCTTT. Residues: CASRGRAENTEAFF. The genes are TRBV19 and TRBJ1-1; D gene uncertain. The CDR3 is 14 residues long. The V end lost 6 bases, the J end lost 1 base, and 12 bases lay between the germline ends. Per germline, CDR1 LNHDA and CDR2 SQIVND (reference sequence).

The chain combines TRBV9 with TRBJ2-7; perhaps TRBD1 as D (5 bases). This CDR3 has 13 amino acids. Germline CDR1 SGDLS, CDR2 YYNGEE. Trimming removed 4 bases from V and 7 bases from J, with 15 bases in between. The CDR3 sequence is CASSLQGVGEQYF. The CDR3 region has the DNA TGTGCCAGCAGCCTTCAAGGGGTTGGGGAGCAGTACTTC.

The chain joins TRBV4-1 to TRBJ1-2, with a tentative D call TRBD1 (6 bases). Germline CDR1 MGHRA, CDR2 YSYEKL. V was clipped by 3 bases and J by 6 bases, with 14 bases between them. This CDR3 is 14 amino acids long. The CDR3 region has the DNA TGCGCCAGCAGCCACCTCGAGGGGGTGGATGGCTACACCTTC. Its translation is CASSHLEGVDGYTF.

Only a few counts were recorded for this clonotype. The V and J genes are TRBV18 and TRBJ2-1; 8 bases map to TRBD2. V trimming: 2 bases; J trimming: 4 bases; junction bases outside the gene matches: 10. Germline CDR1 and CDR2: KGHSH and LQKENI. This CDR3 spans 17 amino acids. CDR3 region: CASSPEDTGGGYNEQFF. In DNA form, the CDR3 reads TGTGCCAGCTCACCAGAGGATACGGGGGGGGGATACAATGAGCAGTTCTTC.

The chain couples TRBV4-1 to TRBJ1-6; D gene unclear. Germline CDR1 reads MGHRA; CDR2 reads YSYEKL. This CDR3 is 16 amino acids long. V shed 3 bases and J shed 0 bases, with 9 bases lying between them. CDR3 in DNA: TGCGCCAGCAGCCAGGGCACCAGCTCCTATAATTCACCCCTCCACTTT. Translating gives CASSQGTSSYNSPLHF.

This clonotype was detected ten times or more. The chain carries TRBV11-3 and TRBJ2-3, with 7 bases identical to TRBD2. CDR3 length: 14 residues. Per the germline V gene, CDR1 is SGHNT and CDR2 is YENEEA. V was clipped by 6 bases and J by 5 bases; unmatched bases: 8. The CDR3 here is CASSPLASGDTQYF. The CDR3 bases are TGTGCCAGCAGTCCACTAGCGTCGGGAGATACGCAGTATTTT.

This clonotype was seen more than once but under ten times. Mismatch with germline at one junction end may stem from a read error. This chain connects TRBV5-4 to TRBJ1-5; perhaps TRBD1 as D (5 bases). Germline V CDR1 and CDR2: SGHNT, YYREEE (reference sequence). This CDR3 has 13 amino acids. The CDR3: CASSPSYTGGEVF. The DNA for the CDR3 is TGTGCCAGCAGCCCATCATATACCGGGGGTGAGGTTTTT. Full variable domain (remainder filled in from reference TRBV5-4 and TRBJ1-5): ETGVTQSPTHLIKTRGQQVTLRCSSQSGHNTVSWYQQALGQGPQFIFQYYREEENGRGNFPPRFSGLQFPNYSSELNVNALELDDSALYLCASSPSYTGGEVFGDGTRLSIL.

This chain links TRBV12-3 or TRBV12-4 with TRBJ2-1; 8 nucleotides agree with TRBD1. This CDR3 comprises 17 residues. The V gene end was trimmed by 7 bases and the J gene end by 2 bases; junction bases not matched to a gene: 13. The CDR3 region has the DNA TGTGCCAGCACATTCTACCTCGGGACAGGACCCTACAATGAGCAGTTCTTC. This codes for CASTFYLGTGPYNEQFF.

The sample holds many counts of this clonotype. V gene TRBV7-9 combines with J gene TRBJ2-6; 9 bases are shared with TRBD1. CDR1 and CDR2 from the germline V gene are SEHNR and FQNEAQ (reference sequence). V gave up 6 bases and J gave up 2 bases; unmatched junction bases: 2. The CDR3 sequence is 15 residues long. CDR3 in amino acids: CASRGQGPGANVLTF. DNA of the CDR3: TGTGCCAGCAGGGGACAGGGACCTGGGGCCAACGTCCTGACTTTC.

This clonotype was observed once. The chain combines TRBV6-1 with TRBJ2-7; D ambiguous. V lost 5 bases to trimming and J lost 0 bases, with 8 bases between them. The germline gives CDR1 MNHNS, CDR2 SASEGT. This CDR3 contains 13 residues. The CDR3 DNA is TGTGCCAGCAGTTTGTCTAACTCCTACGAGCAGTACTTC. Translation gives CASSLSNSYEQYF.

The CDR3 region is CASSQYTGGAGLDQPQHF. DNA of the CDR3: TGCGCCAGCAGCCAATATACAGGGGGCGCCGGGTTGGATCAGCCCCAGCATTTT. The gene calls are TRBV4-3 and TRBJ1-5; 9 bases agree with TRBD1. The trim removed 2 bases at V and 5 bases at J, leaving 13 bases unmatched. Germline CDR1 and CDR2: LGHNA and YSLEER. The CDR3 runs to 18 residues.

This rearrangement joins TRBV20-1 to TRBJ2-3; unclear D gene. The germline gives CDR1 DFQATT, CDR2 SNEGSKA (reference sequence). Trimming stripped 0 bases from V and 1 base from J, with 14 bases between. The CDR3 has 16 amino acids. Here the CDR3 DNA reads TGCAGTGCTAGAGATACTTGGCAGTCAGGCACAGATACGCAGTATTTT. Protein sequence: CSARDTWQSGTDTQYF.

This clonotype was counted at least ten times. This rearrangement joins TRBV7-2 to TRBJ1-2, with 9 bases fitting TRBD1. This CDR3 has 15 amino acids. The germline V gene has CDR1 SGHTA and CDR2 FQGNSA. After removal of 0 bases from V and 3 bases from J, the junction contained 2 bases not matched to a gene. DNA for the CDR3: TGTGCCAGCAGCTTAGCGAGGACAGGGGACTATGGCTACACCTTC. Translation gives CASSLARTGDYGYTF.

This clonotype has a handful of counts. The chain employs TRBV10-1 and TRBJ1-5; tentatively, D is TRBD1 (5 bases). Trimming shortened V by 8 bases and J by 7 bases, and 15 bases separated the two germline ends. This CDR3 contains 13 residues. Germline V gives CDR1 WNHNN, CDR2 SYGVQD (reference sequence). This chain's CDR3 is CASGEGRGQPQHF. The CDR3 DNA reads TGCGCCAGCGGAGAGGGAAGGGGCCAGCCCCAGCATTTT.

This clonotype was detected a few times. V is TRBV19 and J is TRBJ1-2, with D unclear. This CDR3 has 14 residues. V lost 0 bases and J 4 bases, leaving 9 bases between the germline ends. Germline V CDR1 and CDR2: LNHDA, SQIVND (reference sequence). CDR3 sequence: CASSIDGHPYGYTF. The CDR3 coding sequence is TGTGCCAGTAGTATAGATGGGCACCCCTATGGCTACACCTTC.

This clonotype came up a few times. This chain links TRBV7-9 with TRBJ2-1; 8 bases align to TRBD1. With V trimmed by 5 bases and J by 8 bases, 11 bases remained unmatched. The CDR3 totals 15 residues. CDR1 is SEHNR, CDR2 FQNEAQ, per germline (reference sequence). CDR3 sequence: CASSPAPAGGYEQFF. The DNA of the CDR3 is TGTGCCAGCAGCCCGGCACCGGCAGGGGGCTATGAGCAGTTCTTC. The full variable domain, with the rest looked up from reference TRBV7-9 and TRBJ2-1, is DTGVSQNPRHKITKRGQNVTFRCDPISEHNRLYWYRQTLGQGPEFLTYFQNEAQLEKSRLLSDRFSAERPKGSFSTLEIQRTEQGDSAMYLCASSPAPAGGYEQFFGPGTRLTVL.

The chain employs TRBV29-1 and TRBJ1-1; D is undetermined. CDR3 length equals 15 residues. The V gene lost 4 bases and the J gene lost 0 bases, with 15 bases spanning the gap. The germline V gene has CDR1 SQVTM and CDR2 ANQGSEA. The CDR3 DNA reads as TGCAGCGTTGCCCGGTTGAGTATACTGAACACTGAAGCTTTCTTT. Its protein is CSVARLSILNTEAFF.

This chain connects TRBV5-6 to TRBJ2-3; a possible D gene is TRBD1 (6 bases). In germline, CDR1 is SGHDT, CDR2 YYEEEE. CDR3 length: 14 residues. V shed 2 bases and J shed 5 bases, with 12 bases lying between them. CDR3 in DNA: TGTGCCAGCAGCTTCCGAGGGGGAAAAGATACGCAGTATTTT. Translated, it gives CASSFRGGKDTQYF.

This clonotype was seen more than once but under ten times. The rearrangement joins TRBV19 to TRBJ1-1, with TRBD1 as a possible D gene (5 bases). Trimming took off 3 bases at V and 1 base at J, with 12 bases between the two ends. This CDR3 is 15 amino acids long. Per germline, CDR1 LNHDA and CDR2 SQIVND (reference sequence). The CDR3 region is CASSIPGQRNTEAFF. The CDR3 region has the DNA TGTGCCAGTAGTATCCCCGGACAAAGGAACACTGAAGCTTTCTTT.

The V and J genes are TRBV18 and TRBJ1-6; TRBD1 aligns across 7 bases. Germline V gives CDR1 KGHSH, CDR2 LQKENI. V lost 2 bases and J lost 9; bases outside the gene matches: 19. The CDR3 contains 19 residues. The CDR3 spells CASSPSLLRKGATSSPLHF. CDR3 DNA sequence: TGTGCCAGCTCACCATCTCTCCTGAGAAAGGGGGCGACGAGTTCACCCCTCCACTTT.

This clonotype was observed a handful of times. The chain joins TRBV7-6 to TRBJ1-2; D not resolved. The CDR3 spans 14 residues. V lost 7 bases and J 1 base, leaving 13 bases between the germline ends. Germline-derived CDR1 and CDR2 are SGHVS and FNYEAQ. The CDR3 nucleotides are TGTGCCAGCACCACTTCGGCGGTTAACTATGGCTACACCTTC. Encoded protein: CASTTSAVNYGYTF.

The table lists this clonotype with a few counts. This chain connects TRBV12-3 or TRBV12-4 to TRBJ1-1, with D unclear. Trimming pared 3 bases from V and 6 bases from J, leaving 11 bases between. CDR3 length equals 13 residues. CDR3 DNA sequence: TGTGCCAGCAGTTTGGCGGGGAGGGCTGAAGCTTTCTTT. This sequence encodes CASSLAGRAEAFF.

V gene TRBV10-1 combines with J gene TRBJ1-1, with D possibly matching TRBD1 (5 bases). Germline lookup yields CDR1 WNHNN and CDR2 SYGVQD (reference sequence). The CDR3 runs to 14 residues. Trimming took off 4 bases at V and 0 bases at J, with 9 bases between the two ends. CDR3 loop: CASSGGDLNTEAFF. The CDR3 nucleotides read TGCGCCAGCAGTGGGGGGGACCTGAACACTGAAGCTTTCTTT.